The 10 T cell receptor beta chains listed next were all sequenced from one sample in a study of blood T cell repertoires in COVID-19. Data came from immunoSEQ multiplex PCR; TCRdb stores just in-frame clones and leaves some out. The sample has 200,000 to 250,000 clones, around 90% seen once. The sequencing sample was made of peripheral blood. The receptors were sampled from a man in his fifties or sixties with acute or convalescent COVID-19.

The V and J genes are TRBV5-6 and TRBJ1-3; D remains ambiguous. CDR1 is SGHDT, CDR2 YYEEEE, per germline. Deletions cut 1 base from V and 2 bases from J, with 19 bases between. The CDR3 covers 18 residues. Here the CDR3 reads CASSLFFLGLTTGNTIYF. As DNA, the CDR3 is TGTGCCAGCAGCTTGTTCTTTCTCGGACTCACGACTGGAAACACCATATATTTT. Together with reference TRBV5-6 and TRBJ1-3, the CDR3 gives the full variable domain: DAGVTQSPTHLIKTRGQQVTLRCSPKSGHDTVSWYQQALGQGPQFIFQYYEEEERQRGNFPDRFSGHQFPNYSSELNVNALLLGDSALYLCASSLFFLGLTTGNTIYFGEGSWLTVV.

The J gene is TRBJ1-2, the V gene TRBV28; D is perhaps TRBD1 (5 bases). The V end was cut by 2 bases, the J end by 5 bases, with 24 bases between. There are 18 residues in the CDR3. From germline, CDR1 is MDHEN and CDR2 SYDVKM. In nucleotides, the CDR3 is TGTGCCAGCAGTTTAGGTGTGACCCGACTGGGGCTGAGGTATGGCTACACCTTC. The encoded protein is CASSLGVTRLGLRYGYTF.

A single count supports this clone. The chain combines TRBV6-2 or TRBV6-3 with TRBJ1-1; a weak D match, TRBD1 (6 bases). V lost 5 bases and J lost 0, with 10 bases in between. This CDR3 has 14 amino acids. Germline V gene lookup returns CDR1 MNHEY and CDR2 SVGEGT. The CDR3 DNA sequence: TGTGCCAGCAGTCGGACAGCATTGAACACTGAAGCTTTCTTT. Its protein is CASSRTALNTEAFF.

The genes are TRBV19 and TRBJ1-5; D not certain. The CDR3 is 15 residues long. V shed 1 base and J shed 1 base, with 8 bases lying between them. Per germline, CDR1 LNHDA and CDR2 SQIVND (reference sequence). The CDR3 loop reads CASSIASASNQPQHF. CDR3 bases: TGTGCCAGTAGTATAGCCAGTGCAAGCAATCAGCCCCAGCATTTT.

This clone has just a few counts. The chain combines TRBV5-1 with TRBJ2-7, with 8 bases aligning to TRBD2. From germline, CDR1 is SGHRS and CDR2 YFSETQ. V dropped 3 bases and J dropped 0; count of bases not matched to a gene: 8. The length of the CDR3 is 16 residues. The CDR3: CASSSSGGGSSYEQYF. CDR3 bases: TGCGCCAGCAGCTCAAGTGGCGGGGGGTCCTCCTACGAGCAGTACTTC. Full variable domain (remainder filled in from reference TRBV5-1 and TRBJ2-7): KAGVTQTPRYLIKTRGQQVTLSCSPISGHRSVSWYQQTPGQGLQFLFEYFSETQRNKGNFPGRFSGRQFSNSRSEMNVSTLELGDSALYLCASSSSGGGSSYEQYFGPGTRLTVT.

The chain has TRBV25-1 and TRBJ2-3; 10 bases match TRBD1. The CDR3 has 16 residues. V trimming: 1 base; J trimming: 5 bases; junction bases outside the gene matches: 6. CDR1 and CDR2 from the germline V gene are MGHDK and SYGVNS. The CDR3 region has the DNA TGTGCCAGCAGTGAATTAGGGACAGGGGTGGGAGATACGCAGTATTTT. It specifies CASSELGTGVGDTQYF.

This clone was seen a single time. J is TRBJ2-7 and V is TRBV10-3; 12 nucleotides align to TRBD1. CDR3 length: 15 residues. J gave up 2 bases and V 4 bases, and 3 bases lay outside the gene matches. CDR1 and CDR2 from the germline V gene are ENHRY and SYGVKD. This chain's CDR3 is CAISAGTGGAYEQYF. Here the CDR3 DNA reads TGTGCCATCAGTGCCGGGACAGGGGGCGCCTACGAGCAGTACTTC.

V usage is TRBV25-1 and J usage is TRBJ2-5, with 10 bases identical to TRBD1. The V gene's germline CDR1 is MGHDK and CDR2 SYGVNS. The CDR3 loop spans 15 amino acids. The ends lost 2 bases at V and 3 bases at J; junction bases unmatched: 3. DNA for the CDR3: TGTGCCAGCAGTGAAGGGGGGACAGGGGAAGAGACCCAGTACTTC. Protein: CASSEGGTGEETQYF. The variable domain in full, with the rest retrieved from reference TRBV25-1 and TRBJ2-5, is EADIYQTPRYLVIGTGKKITLECSQTMGHDKMYWYQQDPGMELHLIHYSYGVNSTEKGDLSSESTVSRIRTEHFPLTLESARPSHTSQYLCASSEGGTGEETQYFGPGTRLLVL.

The rearrangement uses TRBV28 and TRBJ1-1; tentatively, D is TRBD1 (6 bases). This CDR3 has 15 residues. CDR1 is MDHEN and CDR2 is SYDVKM in the germline V gene. Trimming removed 5 bases from V and 1 base from J, with 14 bases in between. The CDR3: CASSPHSGQNTEAFF. The CDR3, as DNA: TGTGCCAGCAGTCCTCACTCGGGACAGAACACTGAAGCTTTCTTT.

CDR3 DNA sequence: TGCGCCAGCAGCCCTCAGGGCGCAGTGTCCTCCTACGAGCAGTACTTC. It specifies CASSPQGAVSSYEQYF. V usage is TRBV5-1 and J usage is TRBJ2-7; the D gene is possibly TRBD1 (5 bases). CDR3 length: 16 residues. The germline V and J ends were trimmed by 4 bases and 0 bases, with 17 bases remaining between them. Germline V gene sequence: CDR1 SGHRS, CDR2 YFSETQ.